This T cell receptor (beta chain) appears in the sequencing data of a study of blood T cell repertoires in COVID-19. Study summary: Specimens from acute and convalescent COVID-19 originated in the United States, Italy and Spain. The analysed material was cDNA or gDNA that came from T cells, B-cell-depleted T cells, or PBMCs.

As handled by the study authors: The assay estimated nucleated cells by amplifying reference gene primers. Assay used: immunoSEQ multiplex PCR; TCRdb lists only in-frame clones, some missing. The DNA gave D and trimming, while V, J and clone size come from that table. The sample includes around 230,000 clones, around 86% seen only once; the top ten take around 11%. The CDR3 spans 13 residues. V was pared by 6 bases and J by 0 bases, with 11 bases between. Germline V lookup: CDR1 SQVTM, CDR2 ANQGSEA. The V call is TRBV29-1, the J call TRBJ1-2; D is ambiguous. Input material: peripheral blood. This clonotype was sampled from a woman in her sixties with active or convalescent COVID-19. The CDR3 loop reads CSVRVGANYGYTF. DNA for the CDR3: TGCAGCGTGAGAGTTGGAGCTAACTATGGCTACACCTTC.